This TCR beta chain emerged from a study of T cell responses to AZD1222 COVID-19 vaccine. Notes on the study in general: Reports say nearly half of spike-specific TCRs go after unmutated variant regions.

Here immunoSEQ multiplex PCR was the method, and the copy in TCRdb shows in-frame clones only, minus some. The sample has roughly 170,000 clones; 75% to 90% are singletons. About this clone: The antigen remains unidentified.

This CDR3 comprises 18 residues. J gave up 6 bases and V 0 bases, and 14 bases lay outside the gene matches. Germline CDR1 is MGHRA and CDR2 is YSYEKL. This sequence joins TRBV4-1 and TRBJ2-5; 9 bases map to TRBD1. The sample here was peripheral blood, taken on day 0 of AZD1222 vaccination. This receptor was identified in an adult in good health. The CDR3 here is CASSQDPWTGDGIQTQYF. CDR3 DNA: TGCGCCAGCAGCCAAGATCCCTGGACAGGGGATGGAATACAGACCCAGTACTTC.